These T cell receptor beta chains were read from a single sample in a study of blood T cell repertoires in COVID-19. Only in-frame clones appear in the TCRdb table, and some are missing; sequencing was by immunoSEQ multiplex PCR. The data contain 200,000 or so clones, 80% of them singletons. Source material: PBMCs or T cells enriched from blood (not recorded which). Receptors originate from a woman aged 40 to 50 with acute COVID-19. The CDR3 runs from the conserved cysteine through the conserved F or W. The D gene is left open where the match is weak. Rows may omit the clone size; those that give it use once, few, many or a size class.

size	V	D	J	DNA	CDR3
NA	TRBV7-9	NA	TRBJ1-2	TGTGCCAGCAGCTTACGTCCGGGGGAACGAAACTATGGCTACACCTTC	CASSLRPGERNYGYTF
NA	TRBV7-9	TRBD2	TRBJ2-7	TGTGCCAGCAGCTTAGCGCTGTTAGCGGGATACGAGCAGTACTTC	CASSLALLAGYEQYF
once	TRBV19	TRBD1	TRBJ1-5	TGTGCCAGTAATCCCGCAGGACAGGGTAGCAATCAGCCCCAGCATTTT	CASNPAGQGSNQPQHF
NA	TRBV10-2	NA	TRBJ1-1	TGCGCCAGCAGTCAGGGAGGGGTCACTGAAGCTTTCTTT	CASSQGGVTEAFF
NA	TRBV28	NA	TRBJ1-2	TGTGCCAGCAGTTTACGGGGGGCGGGAGGCTACACCTTC	CASSLRGAGGYTF
NA	TRBV5-1	NA	TRBJ2-6	TGCGCCAGCACCGCAGGCCCCTCTGGGGCCAACGTCCTGACTTTC	CASTAGPSGANVLTF
NA	TRBV4-2	NA	TRBJ1-3	TGTGCCAGCAGCCAAGATCTGAGGCACGACATATATTTT	CASSQDLRHDIYF
NA	TRBV24-1	NA	TRBJ2-5	TGTGCCACTAGCGTACAGGGAACTGCAGAGACCCAGTACTTC	CATSVQGTAETQYF
NA	TRBV2	NA	TRBJ1-3	TGTGCCAGCAGTGAATCCCGGGGGGCTGGAAACACCATATATTTT	CASSESRGAGNTIYF
NA	TRBV28	NA	TRBJ1-5	TGTGCCAGCAGTTTAGGGGATATCTTTCAGGGGCAGGACAATCAGCCCCAGCATTTT	CASSLGDIFQGQDNQPQHF
once	TRBV11-2	TRBD1	TRBJ2-2	TGTGCCAGCAGCACACTAACAGGGGCCCCGAACACCGGGGAGCTGTTTTTT	CASSTLTGAPNTGELFF
NA	TRBV25-1	TRBD1	TRBJ2-5	TGTGCCAGCAGTGATCCCGGACAGGGGGCTGCAGAGACCCAGTACTTC	CASSDPGQGAAETQYF
NA	TRBV6-5	TRBD1	TRBJ1-6	TGTGCCAGCAGTTACGACAGGGACTATAATTCACCCCTCCACTTT	CASSYDRDYNSPLHF
NA	TRBV7-3	NA	TRBJ1-3	TGTGCCAGCAGTCAGGGTTCCTCTGGAAACACCATATATTTT	CASSQGSSGNTIYF
NA	TRBV19	NA	TRBJ1-1	TGTGCCACGACAGGTGGGGTCCCGAACACTGAAGCTTTCTTT	CATTGGVPNTEAFF
NA	TRBV2	NA	TRBJ1-4	TGTGCCAGCAGTAGGGGCCCAACTAATGAAAAACTGTTTTTT	CASSRGPTNEKLFF
NA	TRBV5-6	NA	TRBJ1-6	TGTGCCAGCAGCAGGTCCTCAGGATCACCCCTCCACTTT	CASSRSSGSPLHF
NA	TRBV28	NA	TRBJ2-4	TGTGCCAGCAGTTTAACCAGGGCCGCCAAAAACATTCAGTACTTC	CASSLTRAAKNIQYF
few	TRBV27	TRBD2	TRBJ2-1	TGTGCCAGCAGTTTCTGGACTAGCGGGGGGGCAGGTGAGCAGTTCTTC	CASSFWTSGGAGEQFF
NA	TRBV10-3	NA	TRBJ2-2	TGTGCCATCGGATCGGAGCCTCCGGGCACCGGGGAGCTGTTTTTT	CAIGSEPPGTGELFF
NA	TRBV27	TRBD1	TRBJ1-4	TGTGCCAGCACCGGGGACAGGGAGGGTGAAAAACTGTTTTTT	CASTGDREGEKLFF
NA	TRBV18	NA	TRBJ2-7	TGTGCCAGCTCACCACAGGGACCGGGACAAGCCTACGAGCAGTACTTC	CASSPQGPGQAYEQYF
NA	TRBV3-1/TRBV3-2	TRBD1	TRBJ1-5	TGTGCCAGCAGCCAAATGCCAGGGGGTCAGCCCCAGCATTTT	CASSQMPGGQPQHF
NA	TRBV3-1/TRBV3-2	NA	TRBJ1-2	TGTGCCAGCACCCAAGGGGGGCCCAGCTATGGCTACACCTTC	CASTQGGPSYGYTF
NA	TRBV3-1/TRBV3-2	NA	TRBJ2-3	TGTGCCAGCACCTCCGGGGGTCTGGAGGGAGTCCTCAGCACAGATACGCAGTATTTT	CASTSGGLEGVLSTDTQYF
NA	TRBV5-1	TRBD2	TRBJ2-3	TGCGCCAGCAGCTTTCGCGCTAGCGGGACCGCAGATACGCAGTATTTT	CASSFRASGTADTQYF
NA	TRBV9	NA	TRBJ2-7	TGTGCCAGCAGCCCCCGAAAGGGGAGACAGGCGGCCCACGAGCAGTACTTC	CASSPRKGRQAAHEQYF
NA	TRBV2	TRBD1	TRBJ1-2	TGTGCCAGCAGCTTACAGACAGGGGCAGAGGGCTACACCTTC	CASSLQTGAEGYTF
NA	TRBV18	NA	TRBJ1-1	TGTGCCAGCTCCAGGGTAGGTACTGAAGCTTTCTTT	CASSRVGTEAFF
NA	TRBV19	NA	TRBJ1-2	TGTGCCAGTACCCAGGACAGATTTACTAACTATGGCTACACCTTC	CASTQDRFTNYGYTF
NA	TRBV28	NA	TRBJ1-5	TGTGCCAGCAGGGTACAGGGTGGGCAGCCCCAGCATTTT	CASRVQGGQPQHF
few	TRBV10-3	TRBD1	TRBJ2-7	TGTGCCATCAGAAGACCGGGACAGGGTTACGAGCAGTACTTC	CAIRRPGQGYEQYF
few	TRBV7-9	TRBD1	TRBJ1-6	TGTGCCAGCAGCTTAGGGGGGACAGGGTATTCACCCCTCCACTTT	CASSLGGTGYSPLHF
NA	TRBV30	NA	TRBJ2-6	TGTGCCTGGGACAACTCTGGGGCCAACGTCCTGACTTTC	CAWDNSGANVLTF
NA	TRBV6-5	NA	TRBJ2-5	TGTGCCAGCACCTTACTCAGCAGTGGAGGAGAGACCCAGTACTTC	CASTLLSSGGETQYF
NA	TRBV11-2	TRBD2	TRBJ2-7	TGTGCCAGCAGCTTACGATTAGCGGGACACTCCTACGAGCAGTACTTC	CASSLRLAGHSYEQYF
few	TRBV7-3	TRBD2	TRBJ2-3	TGTGCCAGCAGCTTAATGCCTAGCGGGGACACAGATACGCAGTATTTT	CASSLMPSGDTDTQYF
NA	TRBV5-1	NA	TRBJ1-2	TGCGCCAGCAGCTTGGTATCCAACTATGGCTACACCTTC	CASSLVSNYGYTF
NA	TRBV27	NA	TRBJ2-7	TGTGCCAGCAGTTCCCCGGGTCAAACCTACGAGCAGTACTTC	CASSSPGQTYEQYF
NA	TRBV19	TRBD1	TRBJ2-1	TGTGCCAGTAGTCCCTATTCCGGGACAGGGCCCATCTCTTCCCTACTAAGGCAGTTCTTC	CASSPYSGTGPISSLLRQFF
once	TRBV5-4	NA	TRBJ2-2	TGTGCCAGCAGCTTGACTATCGGCGGGGAGCTGTTTTTT	CASSLTIGGELFF
NA	TRBV3-1/TRBV3-2	NA	TRBJ1-1	TGTGCCAGCAGCCAAGACACGGGGATGAACACTGAAGCTTTCTTT	CASSQDTGMNTEAFF
NA	TRBV6-6	TRBD2	TRBJ2-1	TGTGCCAGCAGTTACACTAGCGGGAAGGTTGAGCAGTTCTTC	CASSYTSGKVEQFF
NA	TRBV4-1	TRBD1	TRBJ1-5	TGCGCCAGCAGCCAGGACCCCGGACAGGGCAGCAATCAGCCCCAGCATTTT	CASSQDPGQGSNQPQHF
NA	TRBV7-8	TRBD2	TRBJ2-7	TGTGCCAGCAGCTTAGGGACTAGCGGGAGTTACGAGCAGTACTTC	CASSLGTSGSYEQYF
NA	TRBV28	TRBD2	TRBJ2-7	TGTGCCAGCAGACCTCCAGCGGGAGGTTCCTACGAGCAGTACTTC	CASRPPAGGSYEQYF
once	TRBV10-2	NA	TRBJ1-1	TGCGCCAGCAGTGGAGGGTTTAACACTGAAGCTTTCTTT	CASSGGFNTEAFF
NA	TRBV6-5	TRBD2	TRBJ2-7	TGTGCCAGCAGCCCCGGACTAGCGGGAGAATGGCAGTACTTC	CASSPGLAGEWQYF
many	TRBV6-4	NA	TRBJ2-1	TGTGCCAGCAGTGACTCGCTAGAGGTGGATGAGCAGTTCTTC	CASSDSLEVDEQFF
NA	TRBV29-1	TRBD1	TRBJ1-5	TGCAGCATAGCCTCGGGACAGAGCAATCAGCCCCAGCATTTT	CSIASGQSNQPQHF
NA	TRBV29-1	NA	TRBJ2-7	TGCAGCGTGCATGACAGGCGCGGCGAGCAGTACTTC	CSVHDRRGEQYF
NA	TRBV18	TRBD1	TRBJ1-2	TGTGCCAGCTCACCCAAGCAGGGGGTTTATGGCTACACCTTC	CASSPKQGVYGYTF
NA	TRBV28	TRBD1	TRBJ1-2	TGTGCCAGCAGGGGGACAGGGATCTATGGCTACACCTTC	CASRGTGIYGYTF
NA	TRBV20-1	TRBD2	TRBJ2-4	TGCAGTGCTAGTGAGCTAGCGGGGGGGCAGGGGTCCAAAAACATTCAGTACTTC	CSASELAGGQGSKNIQYF
NA	TRBV3-1/TRBV3-2	NA	TRBJ1-1	TGTGCCAGCAGCCTGGGGGGGGTCAGTGAAGCTTTCTTT	CASSLGGVSEAFF